This T cell receptor (beta chain) was recovered during a study of metastatic and nonmetastatic thyroid tumors. The overall study: The study looked at repertoires side by side in blood and in tumor or nodule tissue from malignant and benign thyroid patients.

Findings and caveats of the study: Malignant thyroid tumors reportedly had TCR beta diversity that was significantly higher than in benign nodules, in blood and tumor.

The sample holds many counts of this clone. Its target is not known. Thyroid surgery took place with no prior treatment in any patient. Trimming took 6 bases from V and 2 from J; bases not matched to a gene: 15. Germline CDR1 and CDR2: DFQATT and SNEGSKA (reference sequence). The CDR3 contains 17 residues. As processed by the authors: Construction of a distant-metastasis classifier for papillary thyroid cancer relied on CDR3 differences across clinicopathological groups. TCRdb reanalyzed the PCR reads via MiXCR. TCRdb's processing, not the study's, gives the V and J calls here. The sample yields approximately 50,000 clones, about 4% seen once.

This clonotype was obtained from a female donor with papillary thyroid cancer or a benign thyroid nodule (not recorded which). Some clones in this sample may be carry-over from other donors' samples. This rearrangement joins TRBV20-1 to TRBJ2-7, with 11 bases aligning to TRBD2. The sample was blood. The CDR3 DNA follows: TGCAGTGCCCCGGGGGGGACTAGCGGCCCTTTGGCCTACGAGCAGTACTTC. This gives the protein CSAPGGTSGPLAYEQYF.